The T cell receptor beta chain described here comes from a study of ipilimumab plus nivolumab after autologous stem cell transplantation. Study overall: Both relapsed and primary refractory DLBCL were included. Study-wide results and limits: Authors suggest TCR repertoire, Treg phenotype and gut microbiota support further study.

This clone counts as hyperexpanded. Antigen unknown. Patients got ipilimumab 1 mg/kg beginning 14 to 28 days post-transplant. The table came from immunoSEQ multiplex PCR; TCRdb's copy has only in-frame clones and leaves some out. The top ten hold more than 20% of the sample, which has some 16,000 clones, about 86% seen once. V was cut by 5 bases and J by 2 bases, with 10 bases left in between. Looked up from germline, CDR1 is SNHLY and CDR2 is FYNNEI. The CDR3 covers 14 residues. The V call is TRBV2, the J call TRBJ2-1, with unresolved D. Here the sequenced sample was PBMCs, taken in a trial of ipilimumab plus nivolumab as post-transplant consolidation. This clonotype was obtained from a male donor with diffuse large B-cell lymphoma. In nucleotides, the CDR3 is TGTGCCAGCAGTCCGGACCAGACCTACAATGAGCAGTTCTTC. Translating it yields CASSPDQTYNEQFF.